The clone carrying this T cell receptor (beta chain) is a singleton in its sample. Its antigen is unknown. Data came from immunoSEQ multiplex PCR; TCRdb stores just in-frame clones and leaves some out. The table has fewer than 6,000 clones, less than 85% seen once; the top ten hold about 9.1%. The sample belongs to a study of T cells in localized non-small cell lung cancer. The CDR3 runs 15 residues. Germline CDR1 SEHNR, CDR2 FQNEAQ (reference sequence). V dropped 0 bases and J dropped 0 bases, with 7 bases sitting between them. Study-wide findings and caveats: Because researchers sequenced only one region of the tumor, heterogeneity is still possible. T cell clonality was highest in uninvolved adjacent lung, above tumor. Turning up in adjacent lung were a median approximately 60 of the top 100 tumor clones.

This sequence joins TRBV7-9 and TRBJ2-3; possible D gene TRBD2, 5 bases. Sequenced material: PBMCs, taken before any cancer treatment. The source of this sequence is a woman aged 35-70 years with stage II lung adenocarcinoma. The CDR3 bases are TGTGCCAGCAGCTTAGCGGGCGGGAGCACAGATACGCAGTATTTT. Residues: CASSLAGGSTDTQYF.